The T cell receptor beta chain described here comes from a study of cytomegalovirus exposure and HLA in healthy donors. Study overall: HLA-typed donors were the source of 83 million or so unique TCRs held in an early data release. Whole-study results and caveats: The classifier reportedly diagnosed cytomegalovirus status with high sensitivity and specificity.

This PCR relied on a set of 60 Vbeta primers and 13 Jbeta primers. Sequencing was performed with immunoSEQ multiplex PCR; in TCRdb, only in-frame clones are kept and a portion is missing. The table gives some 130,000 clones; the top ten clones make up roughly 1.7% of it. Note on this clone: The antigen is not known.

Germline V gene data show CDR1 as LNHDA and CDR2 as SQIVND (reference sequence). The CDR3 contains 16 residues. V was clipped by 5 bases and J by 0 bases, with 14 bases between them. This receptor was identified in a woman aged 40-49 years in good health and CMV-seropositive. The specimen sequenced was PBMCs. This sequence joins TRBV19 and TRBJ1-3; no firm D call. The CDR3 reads CASSSKTSYSGNTIYF. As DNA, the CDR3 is TGTGCCAGTAGTTCCAAGACTTCCTACTCTGGAAACACCATATATTTT.